This T cell receptor beta chain was sequenced during a study of T cell responses to AZD1222 COVID-19 vaccine. Study findings and constraints: In the spike-specific TCR repertoire, nearly half reportedly target unmutated variant regions. Researchers took repertoire samples only after the peak T cell response had come. White British people made up most donors, females outnumbered males, and clonal diversity was possibly underestimated. Mapped onto spike, vaccine-associated CD4 TCRs spanned it and were dominant at 160-218 and 743-854.

The data were produced by immunoSEQ multiplex PCR, yet TCRdb's version contains in-frame clones alone and is incomplete. The sample holds approximately 150,000 clones, 89% seen once. Concerning this clone itself: The antigen remains undetermined.

CDR1 and CDR2 from the germline V gene are SGHRS and YFSETQ. This CDR3 region has 15 residues. V trimming: 0 bases; J trimming: 4 bases; junction bases outside the gene matches: 3. The sequencing used peripheral blood, collected on day 0 of AZD1222 vaccination. The V call is TRBV5-1, the J call TRBJ1-4; 7 positions agree with TRBD1. This receptor was identified in an adult in good health. Written as DNA, the CDR3 is TGCGCCAGCAGCTTGGGAGACAGGGATAATGAAAAACTGTTTTTT. It is translated as CASSLGDRDNEKLFF.